This TCR beta chain was documented in a study of T cells in Graves' hyperthyroidism and ophthalmopathy. Trimming left V 3 bases short and J 4 bases short, with 12 bases between. The length of the CDR3 is 15 residues. From germline, CDR1 is SGHTA and CDR2 FQGTGA. RNA transcripts were the template for amplifying TCR beta CDR3 regions. An initial round of RT-PCR targeting the TCR CDR3 relied on the HTBI primer set. A single record per CDR3 protein comes from TCRdb applying MiXCR to the multiplex PCR reads. The profile shows a few hundred thousand distinct CDR3 sequences, approximately 44% of them singletons. General study results and limits: Blood also carried most thyroid clonotypes expanded above 0.001.

This clonotype was recorded a few times. Its antigen is still unknown. Absent ophthalmopathy progression within 18 months defined stable Graves' hyperthyroidism. Patients aged 18 to 65 had newly diagnosed hyperthyroidism of under 2 months' duration. Orbital computed tomography, thyroid ultrasound, serum thyroxine and TRAb, and clinical symptoms together informed the diagnoses. This clonotype originated in a woman between 18 and 29 years old with Graves' hyperthyroidism. V gene TRBV7-3 combines with J gene TRBJ1-4, with no clear D. The sequencing input was peripheral blood or thyroid tissue (not recorded which). This CDR3 reads CASSLGYRDNEKLFF. CDR3 nucleotide sequence: TGTGCCAGCAGCTTGGGTTACAGAGATAATGAAAAACTGTTTTTT.